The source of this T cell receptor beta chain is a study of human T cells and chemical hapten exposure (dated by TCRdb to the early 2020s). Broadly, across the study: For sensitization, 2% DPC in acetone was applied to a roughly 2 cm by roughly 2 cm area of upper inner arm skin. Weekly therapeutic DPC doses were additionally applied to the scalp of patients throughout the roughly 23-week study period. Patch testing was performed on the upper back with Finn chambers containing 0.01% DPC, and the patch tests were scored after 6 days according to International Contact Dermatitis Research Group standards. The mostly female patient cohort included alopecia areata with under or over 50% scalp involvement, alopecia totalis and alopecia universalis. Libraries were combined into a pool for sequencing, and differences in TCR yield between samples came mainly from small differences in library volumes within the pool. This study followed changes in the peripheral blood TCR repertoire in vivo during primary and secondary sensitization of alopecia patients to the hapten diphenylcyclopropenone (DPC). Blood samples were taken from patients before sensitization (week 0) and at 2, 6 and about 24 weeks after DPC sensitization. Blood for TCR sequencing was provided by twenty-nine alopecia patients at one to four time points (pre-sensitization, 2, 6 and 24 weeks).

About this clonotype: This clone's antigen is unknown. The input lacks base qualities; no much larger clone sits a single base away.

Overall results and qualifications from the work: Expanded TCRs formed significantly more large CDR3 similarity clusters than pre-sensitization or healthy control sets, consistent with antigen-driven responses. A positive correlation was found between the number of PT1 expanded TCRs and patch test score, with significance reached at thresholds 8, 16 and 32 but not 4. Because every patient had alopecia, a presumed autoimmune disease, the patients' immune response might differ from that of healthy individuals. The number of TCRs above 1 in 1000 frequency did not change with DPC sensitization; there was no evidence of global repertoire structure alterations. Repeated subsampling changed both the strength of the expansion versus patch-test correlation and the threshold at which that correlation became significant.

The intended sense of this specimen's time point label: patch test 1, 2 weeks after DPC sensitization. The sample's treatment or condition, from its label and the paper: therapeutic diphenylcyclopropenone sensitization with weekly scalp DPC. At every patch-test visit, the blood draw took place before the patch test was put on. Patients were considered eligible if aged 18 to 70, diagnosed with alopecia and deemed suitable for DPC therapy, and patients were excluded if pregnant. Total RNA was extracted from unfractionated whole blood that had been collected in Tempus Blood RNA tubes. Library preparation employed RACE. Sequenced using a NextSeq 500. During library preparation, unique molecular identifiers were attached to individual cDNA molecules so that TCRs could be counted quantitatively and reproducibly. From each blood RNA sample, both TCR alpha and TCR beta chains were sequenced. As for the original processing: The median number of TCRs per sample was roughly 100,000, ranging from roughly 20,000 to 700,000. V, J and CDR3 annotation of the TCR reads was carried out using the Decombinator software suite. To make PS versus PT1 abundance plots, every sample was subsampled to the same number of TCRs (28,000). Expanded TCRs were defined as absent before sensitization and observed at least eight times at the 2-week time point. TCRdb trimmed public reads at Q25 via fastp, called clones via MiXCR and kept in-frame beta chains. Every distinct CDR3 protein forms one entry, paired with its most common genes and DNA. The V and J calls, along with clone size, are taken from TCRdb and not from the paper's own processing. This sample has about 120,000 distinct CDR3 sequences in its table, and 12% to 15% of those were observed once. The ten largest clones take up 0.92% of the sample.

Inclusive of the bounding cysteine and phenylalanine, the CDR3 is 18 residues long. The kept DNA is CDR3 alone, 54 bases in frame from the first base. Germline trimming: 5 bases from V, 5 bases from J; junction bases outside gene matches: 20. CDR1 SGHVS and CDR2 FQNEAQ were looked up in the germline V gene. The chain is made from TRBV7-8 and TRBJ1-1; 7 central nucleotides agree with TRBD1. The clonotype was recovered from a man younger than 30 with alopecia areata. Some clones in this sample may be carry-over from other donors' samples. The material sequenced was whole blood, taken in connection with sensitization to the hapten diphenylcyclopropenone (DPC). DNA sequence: TGTGCCAGCAGCCTAGAGGGCCTAACAGGGGACCCCCCTACTGAAGCTTTCTTT. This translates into CASSLEGLTGDPPTEAFF. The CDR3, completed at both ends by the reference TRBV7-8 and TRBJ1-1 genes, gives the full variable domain GAGVSQSPRYKVAKRGQDVALRCDPISGHVSLFWYQQALGQGPEFLTYFQNEAQLDKSGLPSDRFFAERPEGSVSTLKIQRTQQEDSAVYLCASSLEGLTGDPPTEAFFGQGTRLTVV.